The rows below give T cell receptor beta chains drawn from one sample of a study of cytomegalovirus exposure and HLA in healthy donors. TCRdb's table, derived via immunoSEQ multiplex PCR, lists solely in-frame clones and lacks some. The sample has 180,000 or so clones; 70% to 85% are singletons. The sample comprised PBMCs. These receptors all come from a man younger than 30 in good health and CMV-seronegative. Both conserved end residues are part of each CDR3. A D gene is named only where the DNA matches it firmly. Clone size is shown for a subset of rows, as once, few, many or a class of expanded clone.

D: NA
size: NA
J: TRBJ2-1
V: TRBV7-2
DNA: TGTGCCAGCAGCTTAATCAGGGCTTACAATGAGCAGTTCTTC
CDR3: CASSLIRAYNEQFF

D: NA
size: NA
J: TRBJ2-7
V: TRBV5-1
DNA: TGCGCCAGCAGCTTGGCCGGGGTCCCCCGCGAGCAGTACTTC
CDR3: CASSLAGVPREQYF

D: NA
size: NA
J: TRBJ1-4
V: TRBV7-9
DNA: TGTGCCAGCAGCCCGCGGGGGAAGTCGCTGAGCCTAAATGAAAAATTGTTTTTT
CDR3: CASSPRGKSLSLNEKLFF

D: TRBD1
size: NA
J: TRBJ2-7
V: TRBV7-8
DNA: TGTGCCAGCAGCTGGAGGGGACAGGTTTTCTCCTACGAGCAGTACTTC
CDR3: CASSWRGQVFSYEQYF

D: NA
size: NA
J: TRBJ1-2
V: TRBV28
DNA: TGTGCCAGCAGTGGGGCGGTGATCTCACGGACAGGCTACACCTTC
CDR3: CASSGAVISRTGYTF

D: NA
size: NA
J: TRBJ1-1
V: TRBV6-4
DNA: TGTGCCAGCAGTCAGGACAGGAACACTGAAGCTTTCTTT
CDR3: CASSQDRNTEAFF

D: NA
size: NA
J: TRBJ1-1
V: TRBV25-1
DNA: TGTGCCAGCAGCCCTACCATTTCTCGAACTGAAGCTTTCTTT
CDR3: CASSPTISRTEAFF

D: TRBD2
size: NA
J: TRBJ2-3
V: TRBV15
DNA: TGTGCCACCAGCAGAGAGAGGCTAGCGGGAGATACGCAGTATTTT
CDR3: CATSRERLAGDTQYF

D: NA
size: NA
J: TRBJ2-7
V: TRBV5-6
DNA: TGTGCCAGCAGCTGGGGCAGTAACTACGAGCAGTACTTC
CDR3: CASSWGSNYEQYF

D: TRBD1
size: NA
J: TRBJ1-6
V: TRBV11-2
DNA: TGTGCCAGCAGCTTGACTGTCAGGGGGTCGATTAATTCACCCCTCCACTTT
CDR3: CASSLTVRGSINSPLHF

D: NA
size: NA
J: TRBJ2-7
V: TRBV6-5
DNA: TGTGCCAGCACCGACACCCGGCCCCCCTACGAGCAGTACTTC
CDR3: CASTDTRPPYEQYF

D: NA
size: NA
J: TRBJ2-3
V: TRBV7-8
DNA: TGTGCCAGCAGTCTCCCGGGCGCCCGAGGGACAGATACGCAGTATTTT
CDR3: CASSLPGARGTDTQYF

D: NA
size: NA
J: TRBJ2-7
V: TRBV27
DNA: TGTGCCAGCAGCCCATACAGTCGCTCCTACGAGCAGTACTTC
CDR3: CASSPYSRSYEQYF

D: TRBD1
size: NA
J: TRBJ2-1
V: TRBV7-2
DNA: TGTGCCAGCAGTCCCTGGACAGGTTACAATGAGCAGTTCTTC
CDR3: CASSPWTGYNEQFF

D: NA
size: NA
J: TRBJ1-2
V: TRBV14
DNA: TGTGCCAGCAGCCAAGTTGACGGCAGGCAGGTGGATGGCTACACCTTC
CDR3: CASSQVDGRQVDGYTF

D: TRBD2
size: NA
J: TRBJ2-3
V: TRBV9
DNA: TGTGCCAGCAGCGTAGAGGTGGGGACTAGCGGGGCAGATACGCAGTATTTT
CDR3: CASSVEVGTSGADTQYF

D: NA
size: NA
J: TRBJ1-1
V: TRBV4-3
DNA: TGCGCCAGCAGCCAAGATGGAAACAGGGAAGTCCCCACTGAAGCTTTCTTT
CDR3: CASSQDGNREVPTEAFF

D: TRBD2
size: NA
J: TRBJ2-3
V: TRBV28
DNA: TGTGCCAGCCGGTCGGGTTTAGCGGGGCCGCAGTATTTT
CDR3: CASRSGLAGPQYF

D: NA
size: NA
J: TRBJ1-6
V: TRBV10-3
DNA: TGTGCCATCAGTGAGTCTAACAGGGCCGTTTCACCCCTCCACTTT
CDR3: CAISESNRAVSPLHF

D: TRBD1
size: NA
J: TRBJ1-2
V: TRBV6-1
DNA: TGTGCCAGCAGTGAAGGGCCTTCAGGGGGCGACTATGGCTACACCTTC
CDR3: CASSEGPSGGDYGYTF

D: NA
size: NA
J: TRBJ1-6
V: TRBV30
DNA: TGTGCCTGGAGTCACCAGGAAATTGGTAATTCACCCCTCCACTTT
CDR3: CAWSHQEIGNSPLHF

D: TRBD2
size: NA
J: TRBJ2-3
V: TRBV7-2
DNA: TGTGCCAGCAGCTTAGCGCTTCTGGGCGGGGGGATCACAGATACGCAGTATTTT
CDR3: CASSLALLGGGITDTQYF

D: TRBD1
size: NA
J: TRBJ2-5
V: TRBV4-2
DNA: TGTGCCAGCAGCCAAGATATGTCCGGGACAGTGAGTCAAGAGACCCAGTACTTC
CDR3: CASSQDMSGTVSQETQYF

D: TRBD2
size: few
J: TRBJ2-3
V: TRBV2
DNA: TGTGCCAGCAGTTCCAGCGGGGGCGGAACAGATACGCAGTATTTT
CDR3: CASSSSGGGTDTQYF

D: TRBD1
size: NA
J: TRBJ1-6
V: TRBV5-1
DNA: TGCGCCAGCAGCTCCGGGACAGGGGGTAATTCACCCCTCCACTTT
CDR3: CASSSGTGGNSPLHF

D: NA
size: NA
J: TRBJ2-7
V: TRBV5-1
DNA: TGCGCCAGCAGCTTGGCCGAGTCCCCGTCCTACGAGCAGTACTTC
CDR3: CASSLAESPSYEQYF

D: TRBD2
size: NA
J: TRBJ2-7
V: TRBV4-2
DNA: TGTGCCAGCAGCCAAGATTGGCTAGCGGCCTACGAGCAGTACTTC
CDR3: CASSQDWLAAYEQYF

D: TRBD2
size: NA
J: TRBJ2-7
V: TRBV5-4
DNA: TGTGCCAGCAGCTTTTCTGCCGGGACTAGCGGGAGGGGTAACGAGCAGTACTTC
CDR3: CASSFSAGTSGRGNEQYF

D: NA
size: NA
J: TRBJ2-3
V: TRBV7-9
DNA: TGTGCCAGCAGCTTAAACCAGGGGGGAATGACAGATACGCAGTATTTT
CDR3: CASSLNQGGMTDTQYF

D: TRBD2
size: NA
J: TRBJ2-1
V: TRBV18
DNA: TGTGCCAGCTCACCCTATGGACTAGGTGGCAATGAGCAGTTCTTC
CDR3: CASSPYGLGGNEQFF

D: TRBD1
size: NA
J: TRBJ1-4
V: TRBV10-3
DNA: TGTGCCATCATGATCTCGAGGGGGCAGGGTGAAAAACTGTTTTTT
CDR3: CAIMISRGQGEKLFF

D: NA
size: NA
J: TRBJ1-4
V: TRBV18
DNA: TGTGCCAGCTCACTAACAAGCCCCAGGGGTAATGAAAAACTGTTTTTT
CDR3: CASSLTSPRGNEKLFF